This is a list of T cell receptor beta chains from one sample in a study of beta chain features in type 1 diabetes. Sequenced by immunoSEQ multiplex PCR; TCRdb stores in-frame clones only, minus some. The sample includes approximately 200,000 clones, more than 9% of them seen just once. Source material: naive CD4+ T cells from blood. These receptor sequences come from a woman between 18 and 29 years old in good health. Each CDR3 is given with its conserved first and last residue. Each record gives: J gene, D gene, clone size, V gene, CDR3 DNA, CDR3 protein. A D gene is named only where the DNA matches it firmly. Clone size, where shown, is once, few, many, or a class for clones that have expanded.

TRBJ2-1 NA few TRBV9 TGTGCCAGCAGCCCTGGACAGAACAATGAGCAGTTCTTC CASSPGQNNEQFF
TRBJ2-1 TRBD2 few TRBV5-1 TGCGCCAGCAGCCCCGTGCCCACTAGCGGGGGGGCATACAATGAGCAGTTCTTC CASSPVPTSGGAYNEQFF
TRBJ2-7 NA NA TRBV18 TGTGCCAGCTCACCTTTCGGACTCACGGGCAGATCCTACGAGCAGTACTTC CASSPFGLTGRSYEQYF
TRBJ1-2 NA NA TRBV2 TGTGCCAGCAGTGTTGGAGGGTTGAACTATGGCTACACCTTC CASSVGGLNYGYTF
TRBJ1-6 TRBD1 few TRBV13 TGTGCCAGCAGCGCGGGACAGAACAATTCACCCCTCCACTTT CASSAGQNNSPLHF
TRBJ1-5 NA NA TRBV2 TGTGCCAGCACTGTGGGCACGATCCTCCTGGCGCCCCAGCATTTT CASTVGTILLAPQHF
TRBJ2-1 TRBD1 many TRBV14 TGTGCCAGCAGCCAGAGAGAAGGGACAGGAGCCTACAATGAGCAGTTCTTC CASSQREGTGAYNEQFF
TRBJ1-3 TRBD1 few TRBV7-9 TGTGCCAGCAGCCCCGGACAGGGGGTTGTAAGTGGAAACACCATATATTTT CASSPGQGVVSGNTIYF
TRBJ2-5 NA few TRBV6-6 TGTGCCAGCAGGCCTTCTAGCACAGAGACCCAGTACTTC CASRPSSTETQYF
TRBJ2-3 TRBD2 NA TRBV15 TGTGCCACCAGCAGAGATTGGGGAGGGGAGGCAGATACGCAGTATTTT CATSRDWGGEADTQYF
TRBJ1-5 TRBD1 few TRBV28 TGTGCCAGCAGTTTACGCCGACAGGGGGTTCAGCCCCAGCATTTT CASSLRRQGVQPQHF